The 26 T cell receptor beta chains below all came from one sample that was sequenced in a study of T cells in Graves' hyperthyroidism and ophthalmopathy (dated by TCRdb to between 2017 and 2020). Library prep was done by multiplex PCR. For sequencing, an Illumina HiSeq 2000 was employed. The TCR beta CDR3 regions were amplified from RNA transcripts. The TCR CDR3 was subjected to a first round of RT-PCR using the HTBI primer set and the Qiagen OneStep RT-PCR kit. Starting from the raw public reads, TCRdb applied fastp trimming at Q25, assembled clones with MiXCR and retained in-frame beta chains. Records with the same CDR3 protein are collapsed into one entry carrying the most frequent genes and DNA. The sample data list about 400,000 distinct CDR3 sequences, and 14% to 15% of these were observed just once. The top ten clones comprise under 15% of the sample. Sequencing was done on a sample of blood. The receptor set was obtained from a man younger than 35 with Graves' ophthalmopathy.

The chain recombines TRBV30 with TRBJ1-1, with D hard to call. The V end lost 3 bases, the J end lost 6 bases, and 14 bases lay between the germline ends. The germline CDR1 and CDR2 sequences are GTSNPN and SVGIG (reference sequence). The CDR3 sequence is 13 residues long. The CDR3: CAWRVYEGAEAFF. In DNA, the CDR3 is TGTGCCTGGAGGGTATACGAGGGCGCTGAAGCTTTCTTT.

This clonotype was found many times. The rearrangement joins TRBV28 to TRBJ2-1; 7 bases are shared with TRBD1. The trim removed 5 bases at V and 9 bases at J, leaving 7 bases unmatched. The germline V gene has CDR1 MDHEN and CDR2 SYDVKM. This CDR3 region has 13 residues. The CDR3 DNA reads as TGTGCCAGCAGTCTATTGACAGGGAGTGAGCAGTTCTTC. This encodes CASSLLTGSEQFF.

In this sample, this clonotype turned up many times. The chain has TRBV20-1 and TRBJ1-5; TRBD1 agrees at 7 bases. This CDR3 has 15 residues. The V gene's germline CDR1 is DFQATT and CDR2 SNEGSKA (reference sequence). After removal of 6 bases from V and 4 bases from J, the junction contained 12 bases not matched to a gene. The chain's CDR3 is CSAQGGQGVNQPQHF. DNA of the CDR3: TGCAGTGCCCAGGGGGGGCAGGGGGTTAATCAGCCCCAGCATTTT.

This clonotype has at least ten counts. This chain uses TRBV11-1 with TRBJ2-5; 7 nucleotides match TRBD1. CDR3 length equals 13 residues. In germline, CDR1 is SGHAT, CDR2 FQDESV (reference sequence). J gave up 5 bases and V 5 bases, and 5 bases lay outside the gene matches. The CDR3: CASSPNRGETQYF. In DNA form, the CDR3 reads TGTGCCAGCAGCCCTAACAGGGGTGAGACCCAGTACTTC.

This clonotype was recorded at least ten times. This chain uses TRBV11-1 with TRBJ2-3; D not resolved. This CDR3 is built from 13 residues. The V and J ends lost 5 bases and 2 bases respectively, with 8 bases between them. In germline, CDR1 is SGHAT, CDR2 FQDESV (reference sequence). The CDR3 DNA is TGTGCCAGCAGCATCGGACCCACAGATACGCAGTATTTT. It is translated as CASSIGPTDTQYF.

This clonotype was recorded many times. V and J are TRBV12-3 or TRBV12-4 and TRBJ1-1; possible D gene TRBD1, 6 bases. The CDR3 extends over 14 amino acids. Deletions cut 7 bases from V and 2 bases from J, with 14 bases between. The CDR3 protein is CASKISQGNTEAFF. The CDR3 DNA reads TGTGCCAGCAAGATCTCACAGGGTAACACTGAAGCTTTCTTT.

Points on this clonotype: Its ends do not fully match the called genes, so a read error is possible. The J gene is TRBJ2-2, the V gene TRBV6-5; 7 nucleotides line up with TRBD1. Germline loops: CDR1 MNHEY, CDR2 SVGAGI. The CDR3 consists of 15 residues. The CDR3 here is CASGYSRQGSGELFF. The DNA of the CDR3 is TGTGCCAGCGGTTACTCCCGACAGGGTTCTGGGGAGCTGTTTTTT.

J is TRBJ2-1 and V is TRBV19; maybe TRBD2 (5 bases). The CDR3 covers 17 residues. Deletions cut 3 bases from V and 6 bases from J, with 21 bases between. Germline CDR1 is LNHDA and CDR2 is SQIVND (reference sequence). The CDR3 spells CASSITRRKGTGNEQFF. As DNA, the CDR3 is TGTGCCAGTAGTATTACGAGGAGGAAGGGAACGGGCAATGAGCAGTTCTTC.

The chain has TRBV19 and TRBJ1-2, with D uncertain. The CDR3 extends over 12 amino acids. Germline V gene data show CDR1 as LNHDA and CDR2 as SQIVND (reference sequence). V was trimmed by 6 bases and J by 5 bases, leaving 10 bases between them. CDR3 in amino acids: CASRYGPYGYTF. CDR3 DNA sequence: TGTGCCAGTAGGTATGGCCCATATGGCTACACCTTC.

Many counts were recorded for this clonotype. The gene calls are TRBV12-5 and TRBJ1-1, with D perhaps TRBD1 (5 bases). V dropped 1 base and J dropped 2 bases, with 11 bases sitting between them. This CDR3 comprises 15 residues. The germline V gene has CDR1 LGHNT and CDR2 FRNRAP. CDR3 nucleotides: TGTGCTAGTGGTTTGGAACCGACAGCCAACACTGAAGCTTTCTTT. Translating it yields CASGLEPTANTEAFF.

The genes are TRBV4-1 and TRBJ1-5, with a possible D match to TRBD1 (5 bases). CDR3 length equals 17 residues. The V gene lost 2 bases and the J gene lost 0 bases, with 14 bases spanning the gap. CDR1 is MGHRA and CDR2 is YSYEKL in the germline V gene. The CDR3 spells CASSQSGGFNSNQPQHF. CDR3 nucleotide sequence: TGCGCCAGCAGCCAATCGGGGGGATTCAATAGCAATCAGCCCCAGCATTTT.

This clonotype has a handful of counts. The chain uses TRBV7-6 and TRBJ2-1; 7 bases agree with TRBD2. The CDR3 consists of 18 residues. The V gene end was trimmed by 0 bases and the J gene end by 5 bases; junction bases not matched to a gene: 13. Germline assignment: CDR1 SGHVS and CDR2 FNYEAQ. The CDR3 DNA reads TGTGCCAGCAGCTTAGCGGTAGCGTTGGCGGGAGCGGACAATGAGCAGTTCTTC. This encodes CASSLAVALAGADNEQFF.

The sample holds many counts of this clonotype. The rearrangement joins TRBV11-1 to TRBJ2-7; D may be TRBD1 (5 bases). The V end lost 0 bases, the J end lost 5 bases, and 11 bases lay between the germline ends. The germline V gene encodes CDR1 SGHAT and CDR2 FQDESV (reference sequence). The CDR3 sequence is 14 residues long. The chain's CDR3 is CASSLAQARDEQYF. The CDR3 nucleotides read TGTGCCAGCAGCTTAGCCCAGGCCAGGGACGAGCAGTACTTC.

This clonotype was seen more than once but under ten times. The rearrangement links TRBV10-3 to TRBJ2-3; 12 bases line up with TRBD2. After removal of 10 bases from V and 7 bases from J, the junction contained 9 bases not matched to a gene. This CDR3 comprises 14 residues. Germline V gene data show CDR1 as ENHRY and CDR2 as SYGVKD. CDR3 in amino acids: CATIGTSGPNTQYF. CDR3 nucleotide sequence: TGTGCCACCATAGGGACTAGCGGGCCCAATACGCAGTATTTT.

As for this clonotype: Just one base apart from a much larger clone, this may be a read error. The chain has TRBV2 and TRBJ1-2; D unresolved. V lost 1 base, J lost 4 bases, and 1 base lay in between. In germline, CDR1 is SNHLY, CDR2 FYNNEI. The CDR3 loop spans 11 amino acids. The CDR3 bases are TGTGCCAGCAGTGAAGTCTATGGCTACACCTTC. Translated, it gives CASSEVYGYTF.

At least ten counts were recorded for this clonotype. The genes are TRBV7-9 and TRBJ2-3; 7 nucleotides agree with TRBD2. The CDR3 spans 16 residues. V trimming: 8 bases; J trimming: 0 bases; junction bases outside the gene matches: 11. Germline V gene data show CDR1 as SEHNR and CDR2 as FQNEAQ (reference sequence). This CDR3 is CASDQRGRSSTDTQYF. The CDR3 coding sequence is TGTGCCAGCGACCAGCGGGGCCGATCTAGCACAGATACGCAGTATTTT. Variable domain in full (rest from reference TRBV7-9 and TRBJ2-3): DTGVSQNPRHKITKRGQNVTFRCDPISEHNRLYWYRQTLGQGPEFLTYFQNEAQLEKSRLLSDRFSAERPKGSFSTLEIQRTEQGDSAMYLCASDQRGRSSTDTQYFGPGTRLTVL.

This clonotype was counted many times. The V and J genes are TRBV29-1 and TRBJ1-2; D is ambiguous. Germline lookup yields CDR1 SQVTM and CDR2 ANQGSEA. The CDR3 sequence is 14 residues long. V shed 3 bases and J shed 1 base, with 12 bases lying between them. Here the CDR3 DNA reads TGCAGCGTTGAGCGGAGGCAGGATAACTATGGCTACACCTTC. Protein: CSVERRQDNYGYTF. The variable domain in full, completed from reference TRBV29-1 and TRBJ1-2, reads SAVISQKPSRDICQRGTSLTIQCQVDSQVTMMFWYRQQPGQSLTLIATANQGSEATYESGFVIDKFPISRPNLTFSTLTVSNMSPEDSSIYLCSVERRQDNYGYTFGSGTRLTVV.

This clonotype has at least ten counts. The rearrangement uses TRBV5-1 and TRBJ2-3; D unclear. Germline assignment: CDR1 SGHRS and CDR2 YFSETQ. The CDR3 runs to 11 residues. V lost 4 bases and J lost 4, with 4 bases in between. The DNA of the CDR3 is TGCGCCAGCAGCGTTTCAGATACGCAGTATTTT. Its protein product is CASSVSDTQYF.

The rearrangement joins TRBV16 to TRBJ1-5; no clear D. The CDR3 runs to 16 residues. The V end was cut by 0 bases, the J end by 7 bases, with 16 bases between. Looked up from germline, CDR1 is KGHSY and CDR2 is FQNENV. The chain's CDR3 is CASSQSERHMGQPQHF. In nucleotides, the CDR3 is TGTGCCAGCAGCCAATCGGAGCGGCACATGGGCCAGCCCCAGCATTTT. Looking up the rest from reference TRBV16 and TRBJ1-5 gives the full variable domain: GEEVAQTPKHLVRGEGQKAKLYCAPIKGHSYVFWYQQVLKNEFKFLISFQNENVFDETGMPKERFSAKCLPNSPCSLEIQATKLEDSAVYFCASSQSERHMGQPQHFGDGTRLSIL.

The V gene is TRBV10-3, the J gene TRBJ2-1, with 14 nucleotides matching TRBD2. Germline CDR1 ENHRY, CDR2 SYGVKD. Trimming took 6 bases from V and 8 from J; bases not matched to a gene: 9. This CDR3 has 16 residues. CDR3 loop: CAIRGGSGLAGDEQFF. The CDR3 coding sequence is TGTGCCATCAGGGGGGGATCGGGACTAGCGGGAGATGAGCAGTTCTTC.

This clonotype was seen many times. The chain links TRBV6-1 to TRBJ1-3; 7 positions agree with TRBD1. CDR3 size: 15 residues. J lost 0 bases, V lost 2 bases, and 1 base had no gene match. Germline loops: CDR1 MNHNS, CDR2 SASEGT. CDR3 bases: TGTGCCAGCAGTGAATCAGGGGGCTCTGGAAACACCATATATTTT. Translation gives CASSESGGSGNTIYF.

This clonotype was seen repeatedly, ten times or more. The gene calls are TRBV7-9 and TRBJ2-7; no clear D gene. Between the trimmed V and J ends, which lost 3 bases and 4 bases, there was a span of 10 bases. CDR3 length equals 13 residues. CDR1 and CDR2 from the germline V gene are SEHNR and FQNEAQ (reference sequence). CDR3 nucleotide sequence: TGTGCCAGCAGCTTTAGAGTTGCATACGAGCAGTACTTC. Protein sequence: CASSFRVAYEQYF.

This clonotype showed up many times. The chain links TRBV7-3 to TRBJ2-2; D gene uncertain. Germline V gives CDR1 SGHTA, CDR2 FQGTGA. The CDR3 is made up of 13 amino acids. V shed 2 bases and J shed 7 bases, with 8 bases lying between them. CDR3 in amino acids: CASSLHRGGELFF. DNA for the CDR3: TGTGCCAGCAGCTTACACCGAGGCGGGGAGCTGTTTTTT.

The V call is TRBV7-9, the J call TRBJ2-3; 9 positions agree with TRBD2. Unmatched junction bases numbered 9, after V lost 8 bases and J lost 3 bases. Germline CDR1 is SEHNR and CDR2 is FQNEAQ (reference sequence). The CDR3 runs to 15 residues. The CDR3 sequence: CASEPPAGGTDTQYF. CDR3 DNA sequence: TGTGCCAGCGAACCACCAGCGGGAGGTACAGATACGCAGTATTTT.

This clonotype was picked up a small number of times. The genes are TRBV4-1 and TRBJ2-2, with D tentatively TRBD1 (5 bases). The CDR3 contains 16 residues. CDR1 and CDR2 from the germline V gene are MGHRA and YSYEKL. The germline V and J ends were trimmed by 2 bases and 4 bases, with 14 bases remaining between them. CDR3 sequence reads: CASSQSRGTVTGELFF. CDR3 nucleotide sequence: TGCGCCAGCAGCCAAAGTAGGGGAACCGTCACCGGGGAGCTGTTTTTT.

This clonotype was counted ten times or more. The chain recombines TRBV30 with TRBJ1-1, with D possibly being TRBD1 (5 bases). The CDR3 sequence is 14 residues long. The ends were cut back, 4 bases at V and 1 base at J, with 13 bases in the middle. The germline V gene has CDR1 GTSNPN and CDR2 SVGIG (reference sequence). This CDR3 is CAWTLTGGNTEAFF. The CDR3 DNA reads as TGTGCCTGGACCTTGACCGGGGGGAACACTGAAGCTTTCTTT.